The entry that follows covers one T cell receptor (beta chain) sequence. What it binds is not known. Added by template switching were UMIs that each held a 6-nucleotide sample barcode. For each CDR3 protein, TCRdb gives one entry from its re-call of the 5' RACE reads, without DNA. The sample table includes over 120,000 distinct CDR3 sequences. This sample is part of a study of monozygotic twins with inflammatory bowel disease. The germline V gene has CDR1 DFQATT and CDR2 SNEGSKA (reference sequence). This CDR3 is built from 15 residues. Overall study findings and caveats: Varied immunosuppressive treatments among patients may have increased repertoire variability. Concordance status among twins (concordant versus discordant) showed no link to repertoire similarity, possibly from limited power. Individual T cell subtypes were not distinguishable.

The sample comprised blood. This clonotype was obtained from a human donor with ulcerative colitis or Crohn's disease, or a healthy co-twin of an affected twin (not recorded which). The chain is built from TRBV20-1 and TRBJ2-6. CDR3 residues: CSAPRGDSGANVLTF.